The 17 T cell receptor beta chains listed next were all sequenced from one sample in a study of blood T cells in healthy people across ages. Alongside a J-beta primer mix, a sample-barcoded 5' primer served in a second PCR lasting about 6 to 11 cycles. MiXCR, run by TCRdb on the 5' RACE reads, gives a single entry per CDR3 protein. The sample consists of about 1,500,000 distinct CDR3 sequences, approximately 30% of them appearing once. Sequencing was carried out using blood. The receptors were sampled from a woman aged 25 to 39 in good health.

As to this clonotype: A read error may be the cause here, since a much bigger clone is one base away. The chain recombines TRBV6-5 with TRBJ2-3; D not certain. This CDR3 spans 12 amino acids. The V end was cut by 11 bases, the J end by 4 bases, with 13 bases between. In germline, CDR1 is MNHEY, CDR2 SVGAGI. CDR3 in amino acids: CACRNGPDTQYF. CDR3 nucleotides: TGTGCCTGCCGAAACGGTCCAGATACGCAGTATTTT.

This clonotype was found a few times. The chain links TRBV7-2 to TRBJ2-1; the D is unclear. The CDR3 extends over 16 amino acids. The ends were cut back, 1 base at V and 4 bases at J, with 14 bases in the middle. Germline CDR1 is SGHTA and CDR2 is FQGNSA. As DNA, the CDR3 is TGTGCCAGCAGCTTAGTACCAGCCTCCCTATACAATGAGCAGTTCTTC. This translates into CASSLVPASLYNEQFF.

The chain links TRBV20-1 to TRBJ1-6; 9 nucleotides match TRBD1. The CDR3 sequence is 15 residues long. Germline CDR1 DFQATT, CDR2 SNEGSKA (reference sequence). Trimming removed 3 bases from V and 7 bases from J; junction bases left unmatched: 7. The CDR3 sequence is CSARRGTGQNSPLHF. CDR3 DNA: TGCAGTGCTAGGCGTGGGACAGGGCAAAATTCACCCCTCCACTTT.

This clonotype appeared many times. The J gene is TRBJ2-7, the V gene TRBV9; 11 bases agree with TRBD1. The germline V gene encodes CDR1 SGDLS and CDR2 YYNGEE. Unmatched junction bases numbered 9, after V lost 3 bases and J lost 4 bases. The CDR3 is 16 amino acids. The DNA for the CDR3 is TGTGCCAGCAGCGCTGGGGGGGGACAGGGGGAATACGAGCAGTACTTC. It yields the protein CASSAGGGQGEYEQYF.

The rearrangement links TRBV5-1 to TRBJ2-2; no definite D call. The CDR3 contains 15 residues. CDR1 is SGHRS, CDR2 YFSETQ, per germline. Between the trimmed V and J ends, which lost 2 bases and 1 base, there was a span of 9 bases. CDR3: CASSFSQGNTGELFF. CDR3 sequence (DNA): TGCGCCAGCAGCTTCAGTCAAGGGAACACCGGGGAGCTGTTTTTT.

There are a few counts of this clonotype. This chain joins TRBV10-3 and TRBJ2-3; TRBD2 is a possible D gene (6 bases). The V gene's germline CDR1 is ENHRY and CDR2 SYGVKD. This CDR3 has 14 residues. The V gene lost 7 bases and the J gene lost 0 bases, with 11 bases spanning the gap. The CDR3 region has the DNA TGTGCCATCACCAGAGGGACTAGCACAGATACGCAGTATTTT. It is translated as CAITRGTSTDTQYF.

The chain joins TRBV10-3 to TRBJ2-3; no definite D call. The V end was cut by 7 bases, the J end by 2 bases, with 13 bases between. The germline V gene has CDR1 ENHRY and CDR2 SYGVKD. The CDR3 extends over 14 amino acids. The CDR3 nucleotides read TGTGCCATCAATGATCGTCGGTCCACAGATACGCAGTATTTT. The encoded protein is CAINDRRSTDTQYF.

Ten or more counts support this clonotype. The chain combines TRBV20-1 with TRBJ2-1, with a weak D call TRBD2 (5 bases). The CDR3 is 14 residues long. Looked up from germline, CDR1 is DFQATT and CDR2 is SNEGSKA (reference sequence). V gave up 6 bases and J gave up 3 bases, with 15 bases separating them. CDR3 residues: CSAKTRNHYNEQFF. In DNA form, the CDR3 reads TGCAGTGCCAAAACTAGAAACCACTACAATGAGCAGTTCTTC.

Points on this clonotype: The junction does not match germline at one end; this may be a read error. The chain employs TRBV6-1 and TRBJ2-5; 7 bases are shared with TRBD2. In germline, CDR1 is MNHNS, CDR2 SASEGT. CDR3 length: 12 residues. The CDR3 DNA reads TGTGTCAGCAGGGACGGGGCGGGGGAGCAGTACTTC. Translated: CVSRDGAGEQYF.

The chain links TRBV3-1 to TRBJ2-1, with 7 bases that match TRBD2. J gave up 9 bases and V 1 base, and 12 bases lay outside the gene matches. The CDR3 runs 16 residues. Germline V gene lookup returns CDR1 LGHDT and CDR2 YNNKEL (reference sequence). For the CDR3, the DNA is TGTGCCAGCAGCCAAGCAGGACTAGTTCCAACGGGTGAGCAGTTCTTC. It translates to CASSQAGLVPTGEQFF.

J is TRBJ1-4 and V is TRBV7-2; tentatively, D is TRBD1 (6 bases). The germline V gene has CDR1 SGHTA and CDR2 FQGNSA. V lost 5 bases to trimming and J lost 6 bases, with 13 bases between them. The CDR3 loop spans 14 amino acids. The CDR3 DNA reads as TGTGCCAGCAGCCTAACAGGGCCGGATGAAAAACTGTTTTTT. Protein: CASSLTGPDEKLFF.

Turning to this clonotype: This may stem from a read error, because a much larger clone lies one nucleotide away. This chain connects TRBV29-1 to TRBJ2-7, with D tentatively TRBD2 (5 bases). V was pared by 3 bases and J by 6 bases, with 12 bases between. Per germline, CDR1 SQVTM and CDR2 ANQGSEA. The CDR3 covers 12 residues. This chain's CDR3 is CSVEDSNGEQYF. The CDR3 DNA reads TGCAGCGTTGAGGACTCTAATGGCGAGCAGTACTTC.

The V and J genes are TRBV28 and TRBJ1-4; TRBD1 agrees at 8 bases. Germline V gene lookup returns CDR1 MDHEN and CDR2 SYDVKM. Losses at the gene ends were 5 bases for V and 7 bases for J; bases not matched to a gene: 6. This CDR3 comprises 14 residues. CDR3 region: CASSERTGCEKLFF. For the CDR3, the DNA is TGTGCCAGCAGTGAGAGGACAGGGTGTGAAAAACTGTTTTTT.

Comment on this clonotype: No DNA is shown, since the ends of the CDR3 on it are uncertain; the CDR3 is the one TCRdb lists. The CDR3 sequence is CISVSEAYATGVYSGANVLTF. The V gene is TRBV7-5, the J gene TRBJ2-6; the tabulated D call, TRBD1, remains unverified against the DNA. TRBV7-5 is marked as a pseudogene. The CDR3 length is 21 residues, termini included.

This clonotype turned up a few times. V and J are TRBV4-2 and TRBJ1-6; no clear D gene. This CDR3 region has 16 residues. The germline V gene has CDR1 LGHNA and CDR2 YNFKEQ. V was cut by 0 bases and J by 9 bases, with 15 bases left in between. The CDR3 protein is CASSQEGLGNGSPLHF. CDR3 sequence (DNA): TGTGCCAGCAGCCAAGAGGGATTGGGAAACGGTTCACCCCTCCACTTT.

About this clonotype itself: A read error may account for a junction end that differs from germline. V and J are TRBV12-3 or TRBV12-4 and TRBJ1-2; D is undetermined. CDR3 length: 14 amino acids. This CDR3 is CTSSSGRANYGYTF. Here the CDR3 DNA reads TGTACCAGCAGTTCTGGAAGAGCTAACTATGGCTACACCTTC.

V usage is TRBV10-2 and J usage is TRBJ2-5; 13 nucleotides line up with TRBD2. The V and J ends lost 6 bases and 2 bases, in that order; junction bases with no gene match: 6. The CDR3 runs to 16 residues. Germline lookup yields CDR1 WSHSY and CDR2 SAAADI. In nucleotides, the CDR3 is TGCGCCAGCAGACCGGGACTAGCGGGGAGGCAAGAGACCCAGTACTTC. Residues: CASRPGLAGRQETQYF.